This TCR beta chain comes out of a study of CXCR3-negative and CXCR3-positive naive CD8 T cells. Study-wide context: Every library held about 1.5 +/- 0.3 million TRB reads, and the total came to some 130 million.

TRB cDNA was prepared as libraries by UMI-labeled 5' RACE. No DNA is given; TCRdb re-called the 5' RACE reads and lists each CDR3 protein once. Recorded for this sample: about 48,000 distinct CDR3 sequences. Study findings and constraints: Both naive subsets had comparably high diversity; memory CD8+ cells much lower.

Worth noting for this clonotype: The antigen remains unidentified.

The CDR3 is 12 residues long. Germline V CDR1 and CDR2: SQVTM, ANQGSEA. This TCR came from a human donor in good health. Some clones in this sample may be carry-over from other donors' samples. The J gene is TRBJ2-2, the V gene TRBV29-1. Sequencing was performed on memory CD8+ T cells from blood. The CDR3 is CSVDMETGELFF.